This T cell receptor beta chain was obtained from a study of cytomegalovirus exposure and HLA in healthy donors. Some clones are missing from TCRdb's copy, which holds only in-frame ones; the method was immunoSEQ multiplex PCR. This sample has around 160,000 clones, with around four fifths found just once. The CDR3 runs to 15 residues. Germline CDR1 is PRHDT and CDR2 is FYEKMQ (reference sequence). The ends were cut back, 5 bases at V and 1 base at J, with 15 bases in the middle. The sequence derives from a man younger than 40 in good health and CMV-seropositive. The gene calls are TRBV13 and TRBJ2-7, with a possible D match to TRBD2 (7 bases). The sample comprised PBMCs. Here the CDR3 reads CASSPRGGNSYEQYF. In nucleotides, the CDR3 is TGTGCCAGCAGCCCAAGGGGGGGGAATTCCTACGAGCAGTACTTC. The whole variable domain, remainder taken from reference TRBV13 and TRBJ2-7, is AAGVIQSPRHLIKEKRETATLKCYPIPRHDTVYWYQQGPGQDPQFLISFYEKMQSDKGSIPDRFSAQQFSDYHSELNMSSLELGDSALYFCASSPRGGNSYEQYFGPGTRLTVT.